These 28 T cell receptor beta chains originate from one sample sequenced in a study of Graves' ophthalmopathy and Graves' hyperthyroidism. The authors amplified TCR beta CDR3 regions from RNA transcripts. An initial RT-PCR round employing HTBI primers preceded a second-round multiplex PCR. TCRdb reanalysed the multiplex PCR reads using MiXCR and keeps one entry per CDR3 protein. The top ten clones hold about 9.4% of a sample with hundreds of thousands of distinct CDR3 sequences, roughly 14% of them seen once. Sequenced material: blood. These TCRs come from a woman aged 30 to 39 with Graves' ophthalmopathy.

Regarding this clonotype: A much larger clone is a single base away; this may be a read error. The V and J genes are TRBV13 and TRBJ1-3; D is possibly TRBD1 (6 bases). This CDR3 comprises 15 residues. Germline-derived CDR1 and CDR2 are PRHDT and FYEKMQ (reference sequence). The CDR3 sequence is CASCLGGGDGNTIYF. The CDR3 bases are TGTGCCAGCTGCTTAGGAGGGGGAGATGGAAACACCATATATTTT.

The chain links TRBV29-1 to TRBJ1-1; D might be TRBD1 (6 bases). Germline-derived CDR1 and CDR2 are SQVTM and ANQGSEA. Trimming removed 5 bases at V and 2 bases at J, with 9 bases between. The CDR3 spans 12 residues. CDR3 DNA: TGCAGCGTTTACAGGGTCAACACTGAAGCTTTCTTT. It yields the protein CSVYRVNTEAFF.

This clonotype was seen ten or more times. This chain joins TRBV7-9 and TRBJ2-7, with 11 bases aligning to TRBD1. CDR1 and CDR2 from the germline V gene are SEHNR and FQNEAQ (reference sequence). The CDR3 extends over 15 amino acids. V dropped 4 bases and J dropped 4; count of bases not matched to a gene: 6. CDR3 sequence reads: CASSSTDRGPYEQYF. The CDR3 coding sequence is TGTGCCAGCAGCTCAACGGACAGGGGGCCTTACGAGCAGTACTTC. Supplemented by reference TRBV7-9 and TRBJ2-7, the full variable domain reads DTGVSQNPRHKITKRGQNVTFRCDPISEHNRLYWYRQTLGQGPEFLTYFQNEAQLEKSRLLSDRFSAERPKGSFSTLEIQRTEQGDSAMYLCASSSTDRGPYEQYFGPGTRLTVT.

This clonotype was picked up many times. The V and J genes are TRBV12-3 or TRBV12-4 and TRBJ2-5, with 10 bases matching TRBD1. The CDR3 contains 13 residues. The V gene end was trimmed by 4 bases and the J gene end by 7 bases; junction bases not matched to a gene: 3. CDR3 coding DNA: TGTGCCAGCAGTTCTCGGGACAGGGGGACCCAGTACTTC. Its translation: CASSSRDRGTQYF.

The V call is TRBV2, the J call TRBJ1-1; D remains ambiguous. The CDR3 is 14 amino acids. From germline, CDR1 is SNHLY and CDR2 FYNNEI. V lost 4 bases to trimming and J lost 1 base, with 10 bases between them. The DNA for the CDR3 is TGTGCCAGCAGTGTCTGGACGGAGAACACTGAAGCTTTCTTT. It yields the protein CASSVWTENTEAFF.

The gene calls are TRBV10-3 and TRBJ2-5, with 10 bases fitting TRBD2. V lost 3 bases, J lost 5 bases, and 9 bases stayed unmatched. Germline CDR1 and CDR2: ENHRY and SYGVKD. The CDR3 extends over 16 amino acids. The CDR3 spells CAISDPGGLARETQYF. The CDR3 DNA follows: TGTGCCATCAGTGATCCCGGGGGACTAGCGAGGGAGACCCAGTACTTC.

This clonotype came up many times. The chain is built from TRBV12-3 or TRBV12-4 and TRBJ1-5; D may be TRBD1 (6 bases). V dropped 10 bases and J dropped 4 bases, with 17 bases sitting between them. CDR3 length equals 14 residues. CDR3 coding DNA: TGTGCCACCACACAGGGCCTTGGAAATCAGCCCCAGCATTTT. It encodes CATTQGLGNQPQHF.

This rearrangement joins TRBV25-1 to TRBJ2-5; D gene unclear. The length of the CDR3 is 14 residues. V was shortened by 1 base and J by 2 bases, with 8 bases between the two germline ends. Germline CDR1 MGHDK, CDR2 SYGVNS. The CDR3 protein is CASSESRLQETQYF. CDR3 nucleotides: TGTGCCAGCAGTGAATCGAGGTTGCAAGAGACCCAGTACTTC. Full variable domain (rest looked up from reference TRBV25-1 and TRBJ2-5): EADIYQTPRYLVIGTGKKITLECSQTMGHDKMYWYQQDPGMELHLIHYSYGVNSTEKGDLSSESTVSRIRTEHFPLTLESARPSHTSQYLCASSESRLQETQYFGPGTRLLVL.

As concerns this clonotype: A much larger clone sits a single nucleotide away, making a read error possible. The gene calls are TRBV29-1 and TRBJ1-5; D ambiguous. Germline CDR1 and CDR2: SQVTM and ANQGSEA. This CDR3 is 13 amino acids long. V shed 4 bases and J shed 4 bases, with 11 bases lying between them. CDR3 nucleotide sequence: TGCAGCGTTGGGGAGGAGGCAAATCAGCCCCAGCATTTT. Translation: CSVGEEANQPQHF.

This clonotype was counted ten times or more. V gene TRBV11-2 combines with J gene TRBJ1-2, with a weak D call TRBD1 (5 bases). The CDR3 is 15 residues long. Trimming cost V 1 base and J 4 bases, with 13 bases left between them. Germline V gene lookup returns CDR1 SGHAT and CDR2 FQNNGV. DNA for the CDR3: TGTGCCAGCAGCTTAGCCCCCGGGGCCTCCTATGGCTACACCTTC. It codes for CASSLAPGASYGYTF. Filled out from reference TRBV11-2 and TRBJ1-2, the complete variable domain reads EAGVAQSPRYKIIEKRQSVAFWCNPISGHATLYWYQQILGQGPKLLIQFQNNGVVDDSQLPKDRFSAERLKGVDSTLKIQPAKLEDSAVYLCASSLAPGASYGYTFGSGTRLTVV.

This clonotype was picked up many times. The chain is built from TRBV20-1 and TRBJ2-7; no firm D call. The V and J ends lost 5 bases and 7 bases respectively, with 15 bases between them. Germline V lookup: CDR1 DFQATT, CDR2 SNEGSKA (reference sequence). CDR3 length equals 12 residues. The CDR3 loop is CSAWPGFGEQYF. The DNA for the CDR3 is TGCAGTGCTTGGCCCGGTTTTGGAGAGCAGTACTTC.

The chain employs TRBV11-1 and TRBJ2-2; possible D gene TRBD2, 5 bases. The CDR3 runs to 17 residues. The germline gives CDR1 SGHAT, CDR2 FQDESV (reference sequence). Trimming stripped 4 bases from V and 4 bases from J, with 19 bases between. In nucleotides, the CDR3 is TGTGCCAGCAGCTCGCCGGGATTTATTGATGTCACCGGGGAGCTGTTTTTT. Translation gives CASSSPGFIDVTGELFF.

This clonotype was counted ten times or more. The chain is built from TRBV6-1 and TRBJ2-7, with 7 bases matching TRBD1. CDR1 and CDR2 (germline): MNHNS, SASEGT. Trimming cost V 4 bases and J 1 base; bases outside gene matches: 1. The CDR3 is 13 amino acids. DNA for the CDR3: TGTGCCAGCAGTGTGGGACAGTCCTACGAGCAGTACTTC. This codes for CASSVGQSYEQYF.

This clonotype was found many times. The chain joins TRBV4-2 to TRBJ2-5, with 11 bases identical to TRBD2. CDR3 size: 18 residues. In germline, CDR1 is LGHNA, CDR2 YNFKEQ. V lost 5 bases and J lost 1; bases outside the gene matches: 12. CDR3: CASSRSLTSGGSQETQYF. The CDR3, as DNA: TGTGCCAGCAGCAGAAGCCTTACTAGCGGGGGTTCCCAAGAGACCCAGTACTTC.

This clonotype has a count of ten or more. The genes are TRBV12-3 or TRBV12-4 and TRBJ1-1; D possibly corresponds to TRBD1 (6 bases). With 7 bases removed from V and 5 bases from J, the gap between germline ends came to 20 bases. This CDR3 has 15 residues. The CDR3 DNA sequence: TGTGCCAGCAAAACGACAGGAGGGCCAGGTACTGAAGCTTTCTTT. As protein: CASKTTGGPGTEAFF.

This clonotype was recorded many times. V usage is TRBV2 and J usage is TRBJ2-5, with 14 bases identical to TRBD2. This CDR3 has 16 residues. Germline assignment: CDR1 SNHLY and CDR2 FYNNEI. J gave up 5 bases and V 6 bases, and 8 bases lay outside the gene matches. CDR3 sequence: CASSDGTSGGFETQYF. In DNA, the CDR3 is TGTGCCAGCAGCGACGGGACTAGCGGGGGTTTTGAGACCCAGTACTTC.

In its sample, this clonotype was seen many times. The rearrangement links TRBV5-1 to TRBJ2-2; the D is unclear. V was trimmed by 6 bases and J by 0 bases, leaving 9 bases between them. The CDR3 length is 14 residues. Per germline, CDR1 SGHRS and CDR2 YFSETQ. Here the CDR3 reads CASTLDSNTGELFF. The DNA of the CDR3 is TGCGCCAGCACCCTAGACTCGAACACCGGGGAGCTGTTTTTT.

This clonotype has just a few counts. The genes are TRBV19 and TRBJ1-1, with 7 bases lining up with TRBD1. V lost 2 bases and J lost 1; bases outside the gene matches: 16. From germline, CDR1 is LNHDA and CDR2 SQIVND (reference sequence). The CDR3 has 19 residues. CDR3 nucleotides: TGTGCCAGTAGTATATATGTTATCGGTATAGGGGGCGCGAACACTGAAGCTTTCTTT. This translates into CASSIYVIGIGGANTEAFF.

This chain links TRBV6-5 with TRBJ2-7; 8 bases align to TRBD2. Germline V gene sequence: CDR1 MNHEY, CDR2 SVGAGI. CDR3 length equals 15 residues. J gave up 4 bases and V 5 bases, and 10 bases lay outside the gene matches. The CDR3 loop reads CASSPSSGGGYEQYF. The CDR3 DNA is TGTGCCAGCAGTCCCTCGTCGGGAGGGGGATACGAGCAGTACTTC.

This clonotype was counted at least ten times. This chain's CDR3 is CSVESVSNYGYTF. Written as DNA, the CDR3 is TGCAGCGTTGAATCGGTCTCTAACTATGGCTACACCTTC. The rearrangement uses TRBV29-1 and TRBJ1-2, with D hard to call. CDR1 is SQVTM, CDR2 ANQGSEA, per germline. The CDR3 sequence is 13 residues long. V shed 2 bases and J shed 0 bases, with 7 bases lying between them.

This clonotype was recorded many times. The chain recombines TRBV7-2 with TRBJ2-2, with unresolved D. Trimming took off 5 bases at V and 3 bases at J, with 10 bases between the two ends. Germline lookup yields CDR1 SGHTA and CDR2 FQGNSA. The length of the CDR3 is 14 residues. The DNA of the CDR3 is TGTGCCAGCAGCCGAGCCGAGTACACCGGGGAGCTGTTTTTT. Protein: CASSRAEYTGELFF.

The chain uses TRBV9 and TRBJ2-2; perhaps TRBD2 as D (6 bases). The CDR3 sequence is 14 residues long. Trimming removed 4 bases from V and 7 bases from J, with 14 bases in between. Germline V gives CDR1 SGDLS, CDR2 YYNGEE. The chain's CDR3 is CASSSGGLLGELFF. For the CDR3, the DNA is TGTGCCAGCAGCTCCGGGGGACTCCTCGGGGAGCTGTTTTTT.

The V call is TRBV20-1, the J call TRBJ1-1, with TRBD1 matching 7 bases. Per germline, CDR1 DFQATT and CDR2 SNEGSKA (reference sequence). The CDR3 covers 12 residues. The junction had 3 bases not matched to a gene; V was cut back by 7 bases and J by 1 base. The CDR3: CSVHRGNTEAFF. DNA of the CDR3: TGCAGTGTTCACAGGGGGAACACTGAAGCTTTCTTT.

This clonotype was seen at least ten times. This chain uses TRBV28 with TRBJ1-1; D call uncertain. The V and J ends lost 2 bases and 1 base respectively, with 8 bases between them. In germline, CDR1 is MDHEN, CDR2 SYDVKM. This CDR3 comprises 14 residues. The CDR3 sequence is CASSLPAGNTEAFF. CDR3 nucleotides: TGTGCCAGCAGTTTACCGGCGGGGAACACTGAAGCTTTCTTT.

This clonotype was detected ten times or more. The J gene is TRBJ1-1, the V gene TRBV6-9; possible D gene TRBD1, 6 bases. The germline V and J ends were trimmed by 10 bases and 0 bases, with 12 bases remaining between them. Germline CDR1 is MNHGY and CDR2 is SVAAGI. The CDR3 covers 13 residues. The CDR3 region is CATSQGMNTEAFF. DNA of the CDR3: TGTGCCACTTCACAGGGCATGAACACTGAAGCTTTCTTT.

The V gene is TRBV2, the J gene TRBJ2-7; 9 bases match TRBD2. V was pared by 6 bases and J by 3 bases, with 6 bases of the junction left unmatched. Germline V gene data show CDR1 as SNHLY and CDR2 as FYNNEI. The CDR3 runs 14 residues. In DNA form, the CDR3 reads TGTGCCAGCAGCCCCAGGACTAGCGACTACGAGCAGTACTTC. Amino acid sequence: CASSPRTSDYEQYF.

This clonotype occurred many times. The V gene is TRBV20-1, the J gene TRBJ2-7, with 10 bases matching TRBD1. V lost 1 base to trimming and J lost 3 bases; unmatched junction nucleotides: 6. CDR1 is DFQATT, CDR2 SNEGSKA, per germline (reference sequence). There are 15 residues in the CDR3. CDR3 residues: CSARGDRGQIYEQYF. CDR3 in DNA: TGCAGTGCTAGAGGAGACAGGGGGCAAATCTACGAGCAGTACTTC.

In this sample, this clonotype turned up many times. The V gene is TRBV7-2, the J gene TRBJ1-2; weak D call: TRBD1 (5 bases). The V gene lost 5 bases and the J gene lost 7 bases, with 17 bases spanning the gap. This CDR3 has 14 amino acids. CDR1 and CDR2 (germline): SGHTA, FQGNSA. As DNA, the CDR3 is TGTGCCAGCAGCACCCCCCAGGGTCTAAGTGGCTACACCTTC. Protein: CASSTPQGLSGYTF.